The 20 T cell receptor beta chains in this list originate from one sample, sequenced in a study of shared clonotypes between healthy human individuals. Repertoires were generated with immunoSEQ multiplex PCR, while TCRdb's copy carries only in-frame clones and drops some. The sample yields fewer than 400,000 clones, 74% seen once. The sample was memory CD4+ T cells sorted from blood. Subset given: CD45RA-negative fraction. The receptors stem from a man younger than 45 in good health.

This chain joins TRBV4-1 and TRBJ1-2; D remains unclear. V was shortened by 5 bases and J by 4 bases, with 20 bases between the two germline ends. Germline CDR1 reads MGHRA; CDR2 reads YSYEKL. The CDR3 loop spans 16 amino acids. DNA of the CDR3: TGCGCCAGCAGCGTGACCGAGAACCGAAAGACCTATGGCTACACCTTC. Translation: CASSVTENRKTYGYTF.

The V call is TRBV10-2, the J call TRBJ1-1; no definite D call. V was pared by 6 bases and J by 3 bases, with 11 bases between. Germline V gene data show CDR1 as WSHSY and CDR2 as SAAADI. The CDR3 spans 13 residues. CDR3 DNA sequence: TGCGCCAGCAGGGAAAGGAGGGACACTGAAGCTTTCTTT. It yields the protein CASRERRDTEAFF.

This chain uses TRBV11-3 with TRBJ2-1; no reliable D call. Germline V gene sequence: CDR1 SGHNT, CDR2 YENEEA. The CDR3 runs to 13 residues. Trimming stripped 2 bases from V and 7 bases from J, with 9 bases between. The CDR3 DNA reads as TGTGCCAGCAGCTTATTGTTCGGGAATGAGCAGTTCTTC. It codes for CASSLLFGNEQFF. Based on the CDR3 plus reference TRBV11-3 and TRBJ2-1, the full variable domain is EAGVVQSPRYKIIEKKQPVAFWCNPISGHNTLYWYLQNLGQGPELLIRYENEEAVDDSQLPKDRFSAERLKGVDSTLKIQPAELGDSAVYLCASSLLFGNEQFFGPGTRLTVL.

This clone is a singleton in its sample. The chain is built from TRBV28 and TRBJ1-2; a possible D gene is TRBD1 (6 bases). This CDR3 region has 14 residues. Trimming shortened V by 8 bases and J by 3 bases, and 16 bases separated the two germline ends. Germline-derived CDR1 and CDR2 are MDHEN and SYDVKM. CDR3 bases: TGTGCCAGCGCCACAGGGTCCATCCACTATGGCTACACCTTC. It codes for CASATGSIHYGYTF.

The chain has TRBV7-2 and TRBJ2-1; 9 nucleotides match TRBD2. The junction had 9 bases not matched to a gene; V was cut back by 6 bases and J by 3 bases. The CDR3 extends over 16 amino acids. Per the germline V gene, CDR1 is SGHTA and CDR2 is FQGNSA. The CDR3 is CASSLMAGGYYNEQFF. The CDR3 coding sequence is TGTGCCAGCAGTTTAATGGCGGGAGGGTACTACAATGAGCAGTTCTTC. Combining the CDR3 with reference TRBV7-2 and TRBJ2-1 gives the whole variable domain GAGVSQSPSNKVTEKGKDVELRCDPISGHTALYWYRQSLGQGLEFLIYFQGNSAPDKSGLPSDRFSAERTGGSVSTLTIQRTQQEDSAVYLCASSLMAGGYYNEQFFGPGTRLTVL.

The rearrangement uses TRBV18 and TRBJ2-5; 7 nucleotides align to TRBD1. This CDR3 has 16 residues. The V segment lost 1 base and the J segment 5 bases; nucleotides outside the gene matches: 10. The germline gives CDR1 KGHSH, CDR2 LQKENI. The CDR3 nucleotides read TGTGCCAGCTCACCACGAGGACAGGATTCGTTCGAGACCCAGTACTTC. It is translated as CASSPRGQDSFETQYF. Complete variable domain (other parts from reference TRBV18 and TRBJ2-5): NAGVMQNPRHLVRRRGQEARLRCSPMKGHSHVYWYRQLPEEGLKFMVYLQKENIIDESGMPKERFSAEFPKEGPSILRIQQVVRGDSAAYFCASSPRGQDSFETQYFGPGTRLLVL.

A remark on this clone: Other DNA variants within this sample encode the same CDR3. V gene TRBV5-1 combines with J gene TRBJ2-5; D is undetermined. This CDR3 comprises 12 residues. CDR1 SGHRS and CDR2 YFSETQ come from the germline V gene. V lost 0 bases, J lost 2 bases, and 2 bases lay in between. CDR3 sequence (DNA): TGCGCCAGCAGCTTGGGACAAGAGACCCAGTACTTC. Protein: CASSLGQETQYF.

This clone was observed a few times. The V and J genes are TRBV14 and TRBJ2-3; perhaps TRBD1 as D (6 bases). Germline CDR1 and CDR2: SGHDN and FVKESK. The CDR3 is 14 amino acids. Between the trimmed V and J ends, which lost 1 base and 4 bases, there was a span of 9 bases. Here the CDR3 DNA reads TGTGCCAGCAGCCAAGGGACAGCAGCAGATACGCAGTATTTT. Its translation: CASSQGTAADTQYF.

Here the CDR3 DNA reads TGCGCCAGCAGGAAACTAGCGGGGGACTCTGATACGCAGTATTTT. Its translation: CASRKLAGDSDTQYF. The V gene is TRBV5-1, the J gene TRBJ2-3; 11 nucleotides line up with TRBD2. The length of the CDR3 is 15 residues. The germline V gene encodes CDR1 SGHRS and CDR2 YFSETQ. J lost 6 bases, V lost 5 bases, and 8 bases had no gene match.

Details on this clone: Its ends do not fully match the called genes, so a read error is possible. The chain carries TRBV7-2 and TRBJ2-3, with 9 bases aligning to TRBD2. This CDR3 comprises 13 residues. CDR1 is SGHTA and CDR2 is FQGNSA in the germline V gene. This CDR3 reads CASSPNLGLAPNF. In DNA form, the CDR3 reads TGTGCCAGCAGCCCCAACCTGGGACTAGCCCCAAATTTT.

The rearrangement links TRBV11-3 to TRBJ2-3, with D tentatively TRBD1 (6 bases). Germline lookup yields CDR1 SGHNT and CDR2 YENEEA. The CDR3 is 14 amino acids. V was clipped by 3 bases and J by 4 bases, with 11 bases between them. CDR3 residues: CASSFGSGADTQYF. The CDR3 nucleotides are TGTGCCAGCAGCTTTGGCTCAGGGGCAGATACGCAGTATTTT.

The rearrangement links TRBV6-1 to TRBJ1-2; 7 nucleotides line up with TRBD1. This CDR3 is built from 13 residues. Germline loops: CDR1 MNHNS, CDR2 SASEGT. V trimming: 3 bases; J trimming: 4 bases; junction bases outside the gene matches: 2. The CDR3: CASSDNRGYGYTF. The CDR3 coding sequence is TGTGCCAGCAGTGATAACAGGGGCTATGGCTACACCTTC.

V gene TRBV7-6 combines with J gene TRBJ2-5, with 9 bases that match TRBD2. CDR3 length: 17 amino acids. Germline CDR1 and CDR2: SGHVS and FNYEAQ. V was pared by 3 bases and J by 5 bases, with 13 bases of the junction left unmatched. Here the CDR3 DNA reads TGTGCCAGCAGCTTTGGGGTAGCGGGAGCCTTGGGGGAGACCCAGTACTTC. It translates to CASSFGVAGALGETQYF.

This clone was detected only once. The chain has TRBV19 and TRBJ1-5, with a possible D match to TRBD1 (5 bases). With 7 bases removed from V and 2 bases from J, the gap between germline ends came to 18 bases. Germline CDR1 LNHDA, CDR2 SQIVND (reference sequence). The CDR3 runs to 16 residues. The CDR3 reads CASKVAGPVGNQPQHF. The CDR3 region has the DNA TGTGCCAGTAAAGTGGCAGGGCCGGTTGGCAATCAGCCCCAGCATTTT.

This clone showed up just a few times. J is TRBJ2-7 and V is TRBV6-1; D possibly uses TRBD1 or TRBD2 (5 bases each). The V end lost 0 bases, the J end lost 1 base, and 19 bases lay between the germline ends. The CDR3 sequence is 18 residues long. Germline loops: CDR1 MNHNS, CDR2 SASEGT. The CDR3 sequence: CASSEATGHHPRSYEQYF. Written as DNA, the CDR3 is TGTGCCAGCAGTGAAGCGACGGGGCACCACCCGCGATCCTACGAGCAGTACTTC.

The chain couples TRBV21-1 to TRBJ2-1; the table assigns TRBD2, which was not confirmed against the DNA. TRBV21-1 is recorded as a pseudogene. CDR3 size: 16 residues. The CDR3 DNA is TGTGCCAGCAGCAAAGGTGCGGGAGGCAACTACAATGAGCAGTTCTTC. Translated: CASSKGAGGNYNEQFF.

The chain links TRBV5-1 to TRBJ2-7, with 7 bases lining up with TRBD2. Losses at the gene ends were 4 bases for V and 9 bases for J; bases not matched to a gene: 16. CDR1 is SGHRS and CDR2 is YFSETQ in the germline V gene. This CDR3 has 15 amino acids. Here the CDR3 reads CASSQRTSAPIAQYF. For the CDR3, the DNA is TGCGCCAGCAGCCAGAGAACTAGCGCTCCTATCGCGCAGTACTTC. Drawing the rest from reference TRBV5-1 and TRBJ2-7, the complete variable domain is KAGVTQTPRYLIKTRGQQVTLSCSPISGHRSVSWYQQTPGQGLQFLFEYFSETQRNKGNFPGRFSGRQFSNSRSEMNVSTLELGDSALYLCASSQRTSAPIAQYFGPGTRLTVT.

This rearrangement joins TRBV10-2 to TRBJ1-4; D is undetermined. This CDR3 is 10 amino acids long. V was cut by 3 bases and J by 7 bases, with 0 bases left in between. Germline V gives CDR1 WSHSY, CDR2 SAAADI. The CDR3 DNA follows: TGCGCCAGCAGTGATGAAAAACTGTTTTTT. Its translation: CASSDEKLFF.

There are many counts of this clone. J is TRBJ2-3 and V is TRBV5-4; D unclear. The V end was cut by 6 bases, the J end by 6 bases, with 11 bases between. CDR1 SGHNT and CDR2 YYREEE come from the germline V gene (reference sequence). This CDR3 has 12 amino acids. The CDR3 coding sequence is TGTGCCAGCACAAAACCTCGTGATACGCAGTATTTT. It specifies CASTKPRDTQYF.

This clone was detected once. CDR3: CASSLTSFEFNEQFF. In DNA, the CDR3 is TGCGCCAGCAGCCTGACTAGTTTCGAGTTCAATGAGCAGTTCTTC. This chain connects TRBV5-1 to TRBJ2-1, with a possible D match to TRBD2 (6 bases). The CDR3 has 15 residues. CDR1 is SGHRS and CDR2 is YFSETQ in the germline V gene. The germline V and J ends were trimmed by 4 bases and 6 bases, with 17 bases remaining between them.